This section outlines one T cell receptor (beta chain) sequence together with its context. Its antigen remains unknown. The data originate from a study of T cell repertoires in cytomegalovirus infection. Across the study: Epitope selection comprised recently identified HLA-C-restricted CMV epitopes and well-studied HLA-B-restricted CMV epitopes. Indicated by public TCR beta signatures were CMV infection and matching HLA type. General study points: Clonotypes of TCR beta that were HLA-C-restricted and CMV-specific dominated the ex vivo response. Summed frequency of public TCR beta families distinguished CMV carriers with the relevant HLA.

From germline, CDR1 is SGHVS and CDR2 FNYEAQ. The CDR3 is 13 residues long. Trimming removed 1 base at V and 7 bases at J, with 10 bases between. Each CDR3 protein is one row after TCRdb ran MiXCR on the reads. The sample contains approximately 110,000 distinct CDR3 sequences, around 32% of which appear only once. Sample: CD8+ T cells from cultured PBMCs, taken from culture after CMV antigen stimulation. The gene calls are TRBV7-6 and TRBJ1-1; no definite D call. This clonotype was obtained from a human donor in good health (CMV status not recorded). Some clones in this sample may be carry-over from other donors' samples. CDR3: CASSLGEDGEAFF. In DNA form, the CDR3 reads TGTGCCAGCAGCTTAGGGGAGGACGGTGAAGCTTTCTTT.